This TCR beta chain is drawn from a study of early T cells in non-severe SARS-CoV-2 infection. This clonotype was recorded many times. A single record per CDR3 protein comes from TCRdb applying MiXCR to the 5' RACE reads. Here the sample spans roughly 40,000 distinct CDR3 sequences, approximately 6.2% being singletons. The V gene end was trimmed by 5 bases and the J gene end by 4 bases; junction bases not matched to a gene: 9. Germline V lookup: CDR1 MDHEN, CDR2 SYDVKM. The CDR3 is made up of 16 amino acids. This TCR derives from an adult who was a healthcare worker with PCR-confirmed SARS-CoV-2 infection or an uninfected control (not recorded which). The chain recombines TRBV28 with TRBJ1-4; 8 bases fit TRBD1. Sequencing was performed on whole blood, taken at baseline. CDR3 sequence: CASSLQGGGLNEKLFF. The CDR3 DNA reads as TGTGCCAGCAGTCTACAGGGGGGAGGCCTTAATGAAAAACTGTTTTTT.